Listed below are T cell receptor beta chains from one sample, sequenced in a study of blood T cells in healthy people across ages. TCRdb recomputed calls from the 5' RACE reads with MiXCR, one row per CDR3 protein. The repertoire holds around 1.1 million distinct CDR3 sequences, around two fifths seen once, with around 12% in the top ten. The specimen sequenced was blood. The receptors here all came from a man in his late teens or twenties in good health. Both conserved end residues are part of each CDR3. Fields, in order: CDR3 length, V gene, J gene, CDR3 protein.

CDR3 length: 13
V gene: TRBV4-3
J gene: TRBJ2-2
CDR3 protein: CASSQDSTGELFF

CDR3 length: 16
V gene: TRBV5-1
J gene: TRBJ2-5
CDR3 protein: CASSLGVAGYQETQYF

CDR3 length: 15
V gene: TRBV10-3
J gene: TRBJ1-1
CDR3 protein: CAITGTGGADTEAFF

CDR3 length: 14
V gene: TRBV20-1
J gene: TRBJ1-6
CDR3 protein: CSARPGEFNSPLHF

CDR3 length: 17
V gene: TRBV5-1
J gene: TRBJ1-1
CDR3 protein: CASSFSELQGGDTEAFF

CDR3 length: 15
V gene: TRBV5-6
J gene: TRBJ2-4
CDR3 protein: CASSLDWTSKNIQYF

CDR3 length: 16
V gene: TRBV6-5
J gene: TRBJ2-1
CDR3 protein: CASSLLGRGRYNEQFF

CDR3 length: 13
V gene: TRBV30
J gene: TRBJ2-5
CDR3 protein: CAWSAGAHNEQYF

CDR3 length: 13
V gene: TRBV20-1
J gene: TRBJ2-2
CDR3 protein: CSAPQGLTGELFF

CDR3 length: 16
V gene: TRBV20-1
J gene: TRBJ1-2
CDR3 protein: CSARDLWPGGDYGYTF

CDR3 length: 16
V gene: TRBV7-2
J gene: TRBJ2-1
CDR3 protein: CASSPRLAEGPARQFF

CDR3 length: 14
V gene: TRBV20-1
J gene: TRBJ1-5
CDR3 protein: CSARAGQDYQPQHF

CDR3 length: 14
V gene: TRBV6-5
J gene: TRBJ2-3
CDR3 protein: CASSSRGLGDTQYF

CDR3 length: 17
V gene: TRBV10-3
J gene: TRBJ2-3
CDR3 protein: CAISGASGSSGTDTQYF

CDR3 length: 17
V gene: TRBV5-1
J gene: TRBJ1-2
CDR3 protein: CASSLAEQGRGNYGYTF

CDR3 length: 14
V gene: TRBV3-1
J gene: TRBJ1-2
CDR3 protein: CASSRGVRSYGYTF

CDR3 length: 12
V gene: TRBV7-9
J gene: TRBJ2-1
CDR3 protein: CASSPRTNEQFF

CDR3 length: 17
V gene: TRBV6-4
J gene: TRBJ1-2
CDR3 protein: CASSDAPGTELHYGYTF

CDR3 length: 15
V gene: TRBV5-1
J gene: TRBJ2-3
CDR3 protein: CASSLDGDYTDTQYF

CDR3 length: 12
V gene: TRBV7-2
J gene: TRBJ1-5
CDR3 protein: CASSMTNQPQHF

CDR3 length: 15
V gene: TRBV29-1
J gene: TRBJ1-2
CDR3 protein: CSVEGTRQGAYGYTF

CDR3 length: 13
V gene: TRBV20-1
J gene: .
CDR3 protein: CSASLRSYNEQYF

CDR3 length: 15
V gene: TRBV6-2/TRBV6-3
J gene: TRBJ2-3
CDR3 protein: CASPPPGLGPDTQYF